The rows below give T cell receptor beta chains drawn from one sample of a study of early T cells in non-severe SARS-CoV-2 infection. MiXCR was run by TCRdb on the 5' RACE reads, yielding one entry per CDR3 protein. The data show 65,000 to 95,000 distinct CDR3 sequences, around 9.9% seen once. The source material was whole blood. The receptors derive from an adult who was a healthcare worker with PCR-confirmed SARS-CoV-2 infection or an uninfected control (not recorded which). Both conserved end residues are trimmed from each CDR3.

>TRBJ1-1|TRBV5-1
ASSLDPGMNTEAF
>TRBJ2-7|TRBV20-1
SARTAPYEQY
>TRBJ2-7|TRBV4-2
ASSSSHYEQY
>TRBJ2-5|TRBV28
ASSTQIRGAETQY
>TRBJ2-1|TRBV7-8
ASSLMRGAVIEQF
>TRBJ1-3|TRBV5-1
ASSESLGNTIY
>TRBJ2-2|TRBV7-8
ASSLAIGEAGELF
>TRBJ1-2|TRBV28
ASSLNEVYYGYT
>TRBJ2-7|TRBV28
ASSYRENREQY
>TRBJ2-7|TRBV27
ASSPTVAGEQY